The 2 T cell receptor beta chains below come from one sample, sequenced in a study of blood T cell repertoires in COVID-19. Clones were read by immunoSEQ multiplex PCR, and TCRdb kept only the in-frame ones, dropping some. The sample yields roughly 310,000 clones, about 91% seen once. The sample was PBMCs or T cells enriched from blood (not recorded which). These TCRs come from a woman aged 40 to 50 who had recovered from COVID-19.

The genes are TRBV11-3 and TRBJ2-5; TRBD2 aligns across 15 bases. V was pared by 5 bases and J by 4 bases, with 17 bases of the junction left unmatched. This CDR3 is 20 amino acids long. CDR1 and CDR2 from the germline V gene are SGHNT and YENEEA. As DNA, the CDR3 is TGTGCCAGCAGCCCGGGACAGGGTGGGACTAGCGGGAGGTTCCCAGAGACCCAGTACTTC. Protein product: CASSPGQGGTSGRFPETQYF.

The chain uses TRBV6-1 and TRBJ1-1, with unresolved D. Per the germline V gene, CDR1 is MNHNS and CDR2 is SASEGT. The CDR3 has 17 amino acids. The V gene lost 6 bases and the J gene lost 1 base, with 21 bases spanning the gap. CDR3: CASRERLADSRNTEAFF. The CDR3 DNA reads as TGTGCCAGCAGGGAACGTCTTGCGGACTCCCGGAACACTGAAGCTTTCTTT.